These 18 T cell receptor beta chains came from one sample sequenced in a study of blood T cell dynamics during melanoma immunotherapy. TCRdb keeps only in-frame clones here, not all; method: immunoSEQ multiplex PCR. Among roughly 23,000 clones listed, 89% were seen once. Specified time point: pre-treatment baseline. The material sequenced was blood, taken from a patient treated with checkpoint blockade. These receptors all stem from a human donor with melanoma.

The chain uses TRBV29-1 and TRBJ1-1; D unresolved. CDR1 and CDR2 from the germline V gene are SQVTM and ANQGSEA. The V and J ends lost 2 bases and 3 bases respectively, with 4 bases between them. This CDR3 has 11 residues. The CDR3 loop reads CSVERHTEAFF. For the CDR3, the DNA is TGCAGCGTTGAAAGGCACACTGAAGCTTTCTTT.

This clone was counted a few times. The rearrangement links TRBV10-1 to TRBJ2-7; 8 bases match TRBD1. The CDR3 covers 18 residues. J gave up 3 bases and V 0 bases, and 13 bases lay outside the gene matches. Germline V gene data show CDR1 as WNHNN and CDR2 as SYGVQD (reference sequence). CDR3 loop: CASSESRTGLSIGYEQYF. The CDR3 nucleotides read TGCGCCAGCAGTGAGTCGAGGACAGGGCTATCTATTGGCTACGAGCAGTACTTC.

The chain couples TRBV7-6 to TRBJ2-7; 8 bases line up with TRBD1. The CDR3 has 15 residues. The germline gives CDR1 SGHVS, CDR2 FNYEAQ. V was clipped by 4 bases and J by 5 bases; unmatched bases: 10. In DNA, the CDR3 is TGTGCCAGCAGCTCTGGACAGGGTGGGAATCACGAGCAGTACTTC. This gives the protein CASSSGQGGNHEQYF.

V is TRBV25-1 and J is TRBJ1-4; D uncertain. Germline CDR1 reads MGHDK; CDR2 reads SYGVNS. The CDR3 spans 15 residues. Trimming stripped 0 bases from V and 2 bases from J, with 7 bases between. DNA of the CDR3: TGTGCCAGCAGTGAATATATGGGTACTAATGAAAAACTGTTTTTT. Protein product: CASSEYMGTNEKLFF.

The chain recombines TRBV19 with TRBJ1-3; D unresolved. CDR1 is LNHDA and CDR2 is SQIVND in the germline V gene (reference sequence). This CDR3 comprises 18 residues. V was clipped by 6 bases and J by 0 bases, with 21 bases between them. This chain's CDR3 is CASSQVGGNDGSGNTIYF. CDR3 bases: TGTGCCAGTAGCCAAGTGGGAGGAAACGACGGCTCTGGAAACACCATATATTTT.

The count of this clone is one. The chain links TRBV27 to TRBJ2-7; 9 bases line up with TRBD1. The V gene's germline CDR1 is MNHEY and CDR2 SMNVEV (reference sequence). The J segment lost 2 bases and the V segment lost 7 bases, leaving 6 bases of the junction unmatched. CDR3 length: 14 residues. The CDR3 nucleotides read TGTGCCAGCACGACAGGGGGGGGTCCCTACGAGCAGTACTTC. Its protein product is CASTTGGGPYEQYF.

V usage is TRBV5-4 and J usage is TRBJ2-3; 7 bases align to TRBD2. Per germline, CDR1 SGHNT and CDR2 YYREEE (reference sequence). Germline trimming cut 0 bases from V and 3 bases from J; bases unmatched to any gene: 4. CDR3 length equals 15 residues. CDR3 loop: CASSLEAGATDTQYF. In nucleotides, the CDR3 is TGTGCCAGCAGCTTGGAGGCGGGAGCGACAGATACGCAGTATTTT.

This clone is a singleton in its sample. The V and J genes are TRBV6-5 and TRBJ1-1, with 8 bases that match TRBD1. V lost 2 bases and J lost 4; bases outside the gene matches: 9. The CDR3 has 16 amino acids. Germline-derived CDR1 and CDR2 are MNHEY and SVGAGI. CDR3 DNA: TGTGCCAGCAGTTACGGGGGTAAAGACAGGGGCACTGAAGCTTTCTTT. Amino acid sequence: CASSYGGKDRGTEAFF.

This clone was observed once. This chain links TRBV30 with TRBJ2-7; a weak D match, TRBD1 (7 bases). Germline CDR1 is GTSNPN and CDR2 is SVGIG (reference sequence). V was clipped by 4 bases and J by 1 base, with 20 bases between them. CDR3 length: 16 amino acids. The CDR3 region is CAWMVPGAGGSYEQYF. DNA for the CDR3: TGTGCCTGGATGGTACCTGGGGCAGGGGGGTCCTACGAGCAGTACTTC.

V usage is TRBV5-4 and J usage is TRBJ1-1; a possible D gene is TRBD1 (5 bases). V dropped 2 bases and J dropped 3 bases, with 11 bases sitting between them. The germline CDR1 and CDR2 sequences are SGHNT and YYREEE (reference sequence). CDR3 size: 14 residues. In DNA form, the CDR3 reads TGTGCCAGCAGCTTAGGGGCTCGAGACACTGAAGCTTTCTTT. The encoded protein is CASSLGARDTEAFF.

CDR3 DNA sequence: TGTGCCAGCTCAGAAACAGGGCCAAACTATGGCTACACCTTC. Its protein is CASSETGPNYGYTF. The rearrangement joins TRBV18 to TRBJ1-2, with D perhaps matching TRBD1 (6 bases). The CDR3 totals 14 residues. Trimming removed 5 bases at V and 2 bases at J, with 12 bases between. Germline V gene sequence: CDR1 KGHSH, CDR2 LQKENI.

This chain connects TRBV15 to TRBJ2-1, with 11 bases lining up with TRBD1. J gave up 6 bases and V 0 bases, and 4 bases lay outside the gene matches. CDR3 length equals 16 residues. Germline CDR1 and CDR2: LNHNV and YYDKDF (reference sequence). CDR3: CATSRDSGTGGNEQFF. DNA for the CDR3: TGTGCCACCAGCAGAGACTCCGGGACAGGGGGCAATGAGCAGTTCTTC.

The chain recombines TRBV11-3 with TRBJ2-7; no definite D call. This CDR3 has 11 residues. Trimming removed 1 base from V and 2 bases from J, with 0 bases in between. Germline V gives CDR1 SGHNT, CDR2 YENEEA. The CDR3 spells CASSLAYEQYF. CDR3 bases: TGTGCCAGCAGCTTAGCCTACGAGCAGTACTTC.

The CDR3 DNA sequence: TGTGCCAGCAGGTTACCGGGCGGGGATTCACCCCTCCACTTT. Translating gives CASRLPGGDSPLHF. The chain combines TRBV28 with TRBJ1-6; D is undetermined. The germline V gene encodes CDR1 MDHEN and CDR2 SYDVKM. The CDR3 runs 14 residues. Trimming removed 6 bases from V and 8 bases from J, with 14 bases in between. The full variable domain, with the rest looked up from reference TRBV28 and TRBJ1-6, is DVKVTQSSRYLVKRTGEKVFLECVQDMDHENMFWYRQDPGLGLRLIYFSYDVKMKEKGDIPEGYSVSREKKERFSLILESASTNQTSMYLCASRLPGGDSPLHFGNGTRLTVT.

V is TRBV2 and J is TRBJ2-1, with 12 bases lining up with TRBD2. Trimming took 4 bases from V and 5 from J; bases not matched to a gene: 6. The length of the CDR3 is 16 residues. From germline, CDR1 is SNHLY and CDR2 FYNNEI. As DNA, the CDR3 is TGTGCCAGCAGTGGGCCCTGGACTAGCGGGAACAATGAGCAGTTCTTC. As protein: CASSGPWTSGNNEQFF.

This clone is a singleton in its sample. The chain joins TRBV29-1 to TRBJ1-2; the D gene is possibly TRBD1 (6 bases). The CDR3 consists of 14 residues. From germline, CDR1 is SQVTM and CDR2 ANQGSEA. The V gene lost 1 base and the J gene lost 4 bases, with 13 bases spanning the gap. This chain's CDR3 is CSVEAQGYAYGYTF. The CDR3 nucleotides are TGCAGCGTTGAAGCACAGGGATATGCCTATGGCTACACCTTC.

CDR3 amino acids: CASSLVRDSYGYTF. The CDR3 DNA sequence: TGTGCCAGCAGCTTGGTTAGGGACAGCTATGGCTACACCTTC. The chain has TRBV5-4 and TRBJ1-2, with 7 bases matching TRBD1. The germline V gene has CDR1 SGHNT and CDR2 YYREEE (reference sequence). The J segment lost 4 bases and the V segment lost 0 bases, leaving 3 bases of the junction unmatched. The CDR3 totals 14 residues.

This rearrangement joins TRBV11-2 to TRBJ1-3, with 9 bases identical to TRBD1. V shed 4 bases, J shed 2 bases, and the junction held 6 bases outside the gene matches. There are 16 residues in the CDR3. CDR1 SGHAT and CDR2 FQNNGV come from the germline V gene. This CDR3 is CASSSQQGATGNTIYF. The CDR3 DNA is TGTGCCAGCAGCTCCCAACAGGGGGCAACTGGAAACACCATATATTTT.